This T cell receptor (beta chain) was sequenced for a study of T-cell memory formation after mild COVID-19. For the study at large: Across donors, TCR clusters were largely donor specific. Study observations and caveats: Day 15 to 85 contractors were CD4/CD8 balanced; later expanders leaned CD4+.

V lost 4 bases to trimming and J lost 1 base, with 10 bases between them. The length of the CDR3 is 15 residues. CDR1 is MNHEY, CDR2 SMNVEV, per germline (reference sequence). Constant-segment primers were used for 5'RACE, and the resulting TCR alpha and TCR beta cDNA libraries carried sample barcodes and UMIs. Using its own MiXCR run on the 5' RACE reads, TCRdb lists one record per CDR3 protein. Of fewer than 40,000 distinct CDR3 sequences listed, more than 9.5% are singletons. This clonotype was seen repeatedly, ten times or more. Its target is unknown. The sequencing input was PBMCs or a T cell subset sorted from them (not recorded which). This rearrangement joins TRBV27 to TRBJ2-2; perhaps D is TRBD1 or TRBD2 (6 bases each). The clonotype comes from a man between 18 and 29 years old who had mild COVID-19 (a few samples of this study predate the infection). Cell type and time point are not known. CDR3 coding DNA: TGTGCCAGCAGTTCGGGGGCAGGGAACACCGGGGAGCTGTTTTTT. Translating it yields CASSSGAGNTGELFF.